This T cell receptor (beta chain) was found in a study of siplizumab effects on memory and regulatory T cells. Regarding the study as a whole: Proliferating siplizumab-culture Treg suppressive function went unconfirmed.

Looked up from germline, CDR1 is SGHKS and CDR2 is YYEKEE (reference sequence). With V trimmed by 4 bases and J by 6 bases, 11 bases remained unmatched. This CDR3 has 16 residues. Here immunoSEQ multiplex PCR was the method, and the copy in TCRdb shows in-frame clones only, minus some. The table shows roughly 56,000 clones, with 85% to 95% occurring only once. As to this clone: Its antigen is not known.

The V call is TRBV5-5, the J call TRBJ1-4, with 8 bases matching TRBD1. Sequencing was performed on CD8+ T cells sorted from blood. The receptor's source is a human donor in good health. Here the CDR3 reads CASSEPGTGVDEKLFF. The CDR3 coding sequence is TGTGCCAGCAGCGAACCAGGGACAGGAGTTGATGAAAAACTGTTTTTT.